This T cell receptor beta chain was obtained from a study of beta chain features in type 1 diabetes. Overall study results and limits: It was not settled here whether HLA type affects TCRB rearrangement. Patients showed naive, central memory and Treg TCRB repertoires that appeared more similar than those of healthy donors.

Sorting based on CD45RO/CCR7/CD25/CD127/CD95/CD27 separated CD4+ naive, central memory, regulatory and stem cell-like memory cells. Sequenced material consisted of expressed TCRB transcripts (all of the isolated RNA was reverse transcribed). Profiling relied on immunoSEQ multiplex PCR, and the TCRdb table lists in-frame clones only, not all of them. This sample yields 40,000 or so clones, of which 51% are seen a single time; less than 2.5% belongs to the top ten. Germline assignment: CDR1 MNHEY and CDR2 SVGAGI. The CDR3 is 15 residues long. V lost 3 bases to trimming and J lost 4 bases; unmatched junction nucleotides: 4. This clone was seen more than once but under ten times. As yet, its antigen is unknown.

The TCR was taken from a woman aged 18-29 years in good health. The J gene is TRBJ2-5, the V gene TRBV6-5, with 11 bases aligning to TRBD1. The material sequenced was Tregs from blood. The CDR3 DNA follows: TGTGCCAGCAGTTATAAAGGGACAGGGGGAGAGACCCAGTACTTC. Translated, it gives CASSYKGTGGETQYF.